Following are 2 T cell receptor beta chains from one sample sequenced in a study of cytomegalovirus exposure and HLA in healthy donors. Clones were sequenced by immunoSEQ multiplex PCR, and TCRdb holds only the in-frame ones, with some missing. The table includes about 200,000 clones, about 81% detected once. The specimen was PBMCs. Receptors were obtained from a woman in her thirties in good health and CMV-seronegative.

J is TRBJ1-2 and V is TRBV5-1; D possibly corresponds to TRBD1 (6 bases). This CDR3 contains 16 residues. Trimming took 4 bases from V and 0 from J, leaving 16 bases between them. Germline V gene data show CDR1 as SGHRS and CDR2 as YFSETQ. The chain's CDR3 is CASSTGYRAPNYGYTF. The CDR3 DNA sequence: TGCGCCAGCAGCACGGGCTACAGGGCCCCTAACTATGGCTACACCTTC.

This CDR3 reads CASSPGSGAPPYNEQFF. In DNA form, the CDR3 reads TGCGCCAGCAGCCCGGGTAGCGGGGCACCTCCCTACAATGAGCAGTTCTTC. The J gene is TRBJ2-1, the V gene TRBV5-1; 8 bases fit TRBD2. Germline V gene sequence: CDR1 SGHRS, CDR2 YFSETQ. This CDR3 is 17 amino acids long. The trim removed 4 bases at V and 2 bases at J, leaving 11 bases unmatched.